The clone carrying this T cell receptor (beta chain) was observed a few times. This specimen belongs to a study of early T cells in non-severe SARS-CoV-2 infection. Each CDR3 protein gets one entry after TCRdb re-called the 5' RACE reads with MiXCR. The table shows some 100,000 distinct CDR3 sequences, with roughly 14% occurring only once. This CDR3 contains 13 residues. Germline V gene sequence: CDR1 SGHRS, CDR2 YFSETQ. The V and J ends lost 5 bases and 2 bases, in that order; junction bases with no gene match: 1. Input material: whole blood. The chain has TRBV5-1 and TRBJ1-3, with 7 bases matching TRBD1. The TCR comes from an adult who was a healthcare worker with PCR-confirmed SARS-CoV-2 infection or an uninfected control (not recorded which). CDR3 sequence: CASRGTAGNTIYF. As DNA, the CDR3 is TGCGCCAGCAGGGGGACAGCTGGAAACACCATATATTTT. Together with reference TRBV5-1 and TRBJ1-3, the CDR3 gives the full variable domain: KAGVTQTPRYLIKTRGQQVTLSCSPISGHRSVSWYQQTPGQGLQFLFEYFSETQRNKGNFPGRFSGRQFSNSRSEMNVSTLELGDSALYLCASRGTAGNTIYFGEGSWLTVV.